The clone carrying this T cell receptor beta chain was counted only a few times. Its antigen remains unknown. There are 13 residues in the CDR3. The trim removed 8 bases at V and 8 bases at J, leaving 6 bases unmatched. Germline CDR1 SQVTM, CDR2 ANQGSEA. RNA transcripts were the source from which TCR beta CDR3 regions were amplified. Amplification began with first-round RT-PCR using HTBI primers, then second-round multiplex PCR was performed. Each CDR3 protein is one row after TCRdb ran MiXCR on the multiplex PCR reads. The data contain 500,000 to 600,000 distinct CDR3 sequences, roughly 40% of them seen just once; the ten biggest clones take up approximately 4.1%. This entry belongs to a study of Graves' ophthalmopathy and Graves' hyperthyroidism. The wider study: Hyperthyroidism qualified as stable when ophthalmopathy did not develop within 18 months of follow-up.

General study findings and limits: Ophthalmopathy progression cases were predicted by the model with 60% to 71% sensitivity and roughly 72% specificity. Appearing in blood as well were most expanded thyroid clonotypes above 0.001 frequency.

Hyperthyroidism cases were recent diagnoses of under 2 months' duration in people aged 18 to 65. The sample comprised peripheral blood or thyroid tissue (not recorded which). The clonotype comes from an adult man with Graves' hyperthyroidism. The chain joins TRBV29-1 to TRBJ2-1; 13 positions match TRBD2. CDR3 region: CSHPGLAGYEQFF. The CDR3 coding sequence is TGCAGCCATCCGGGACTAGCGGGATATGAGCAGTTCTTC.